A selection of T cell receptor beta chains follows, all from one sample in a study of CD8 T cells in ankylosing spondylitis. TCRdb redid the calling of the 5' RACE reads with MiXCR, one entry per CDR3 protein. The sample comprises fewer than 400,000 distinct CDR3 sequences, around 22% of which are singletons, and roughly 16% rests with the top ten. The source material was blood, either unsorted or a sorted T cell fraction (not recorded which). The receptors were gathered from a male donor with ankylosing spondylitis. Each CDR3 is given with its conserved first and last residue. The D gene is left open where the match is weak. Rows may omit the clone size; those that give it use once, few, many or a size class.

D gene	clone size	J gene	V gene	CDR3 DNA	CDR3 protein
NA	NA	TRBJ1-5	TRBV7-3	TGTGCCAGCAGCCCGCAGACGGACTATAATCAGCCCCAGCATTTT	CASSPQTDYNQPQHF
TRBD1	NA	TRBJ2-1	TRBV5-1	TGCGCCAGCAGCTTGGCGGGACAGATCTACAATGAGCAGTTCTTC	CASSLAGQIYNEQFF
TRBD1	few	TRBJ2-4	TRBV18	TGTGCCAGCTCAGTGGACAGGTCCGGGCTCGGGTACTTC	CASSVDRSGLGYF
NA	NA	TRBJ2-7	TRBV19	TGTGCCAGTAGATTGGGCCCCGGGAGCAACTACGAGCAGTACTTC	CASRLGPGSNYEQYF
TRBD2	NA	TRBJ2-5	TRBV7-2	TGTGCCAGCAGCTTAGGAGGGACTAGCGGGTCGTTGACCCAGTACTTC	CASSLGGTSGSLTQYF
NA	few	TRBJ2-1	TRBV18	TGTGCCAGCTCACCAACCGGGACGCCCTACAATGAGCAGTTCTTC	CASSPTGTPYNEQFF
NA	many	TRBJ2-7	TRBV15	TGTGCCACGGTAGAAGGTTACGAGGGCGAGCAGTACTTC	CATVEGYEGEQYF
TRBD2	NA	TRBJ2-1	TRBV2	TGTGCCAGCAGTCACGGACTAGCGGGAGCCAATGAGCAGTTCTTC	CASSHGLAGANEQFF
NA	NA	TRBJ1-2	TRBV4-2	TGTGCCAGCAGCCAAGACCGACGAGGAGGCTACACCTTC	CASSQDRRGGYTF
NA	NA	TRBJ2-1	TRBV21-1	TGTGCCAGCACGTCACCAAATCCCCGGGGGGGTGAGCAGTTCTTC	CASTSPNPRGGEQFF